The rows below give T cell receptor beta chains drawn from one sample of a study of Ad26.COV2.S vaccination and SARS-CoV-2 variants. Profiled with immunoSEQ multiplex PCR; TCRdb holds only in-frame clones, not every one. This table has roughly 700,000 clones, roughly 90% appearing once. Sequencing used peripheral blood, obtained in a trial of Ad26.COV2.S vaccine versus placebo. These receptors were collected from a person between 18 and 59 years old who received the Ad26.COV2.S COVID-19 vaccine or a placebo. CDR3s include the opening cysteine and the closing phenylalanine or tryptophan.

CDR3aa: CASSPNWGQPQHF
v_gene: TRBV9
j_gene: TRBJ1-5

CDR3aa: CASSIALTYSNQPQHF
v_gene: TRBV19
j_gene: TRBJ1-5

CDR3aa: CASSYSAGNTGELFF
v_gene: TRBV6-5
j_gene: TRBJ2-2

CDR3aa: CASNGGYQPQHF
v_gene: TRBV2
j_gene: TRBJ1-5

CDR3aa: CASSVFGLAGAVGELFF
v_gene: TRBV6-1
j_gene: TRBJ2-2

CDR3aa: CAWSVPGGRNQPQHF
v_gene: TRBV30
j_gene: TRBJ1-5

CDR3aa: CASRSVGGTEAFF
v_gene: TRBV21-1
j_gene: TRBJ1-1

CDR3aa: CASSEYYGYTF
v_gene: TRBV7-9
j_gene: TRBJ1-2

CDR3aa: CAWSEAYEQYF
v_gene: TRBV30
j_gene: TRBJ2-7

CDR3aa: CASSLAPVGNSPLHF
v_gene: TRBV7-9
j_gene: TRBJ1-6